The 2 T cell receptor beta chains given below trace back to one sample, sequenced in a study of T cell responses to AZD1222 COVID-19 vaccine. The method was immunoSEQ multiplex PCR; TCRdb's version includes in-frame clones alone and lacks a portion of them. The sample contains under 200,000 clones, 87% of which appear only once. Sequenced here: peripheral blood, sampled 28 days after the second AZD1222 dose. These receptors originate from an adult who received the AZD1222 COVID-19 vaccine.

The CDR3: CASSPQRDSPLHF. The CDR3 nucleotides read TGTGCCAGCAGCCCTCAGAGGGATTCACCCCTCCACTTT. The chain joins TRBV3-1 (or the pseudogene TRBV3-2) to TRBJ1-6; no clear D. The CDR3 runs 13 residues. V gave up 4 bases and J gave up 8 bases, with 9 bases separating them. The germline V gene has CDR1 LGHDT and CDR2 YNNKEL (reference sequence).

V is TRBV11-2 and J is TRBJ2-1; 12 positions agree with TRBD2. The CDR3 length is 17 residues. Trimming removed 1 base from V and 9 bases from J; junction bases left unmatched: 10. Germline CDR1 reads SGHAT; CDR2 reads FQNNGV. The DNA of the CDR3 is TGTGCCAGCAGCTTAGTAGCTCTAGCGGGGGGGTCTTCTGAGCAGTTCTTC. Its protein is CASSLVALAGGSSEQFF.